These 9 T cell receptor beta chains were sequenced from one sample in a study of T-cell reconstitution after alpha-beta-depleted transplantation in children. Unique molecular identifiers were used to barcode this TCRbeta library. MiXCR was run by TCRdb on the PCR reads, yielding one entry per CDR3 protein. The sample yields under 350,000 distinct CDR3 sequences, over 8% seen once. Material: PBMCs from the stem cell graft donor, obtained from the stem cell graft. Every receptor here comes from a human donor who donated a stem cell graft to a child with SCID.

This clonotype was counted only a few times. The gene calls are TRBV7-2 and TRBJ2-7; the D gene is possibly TRBD1 (6 bases). The CDR3 contains 12 residues. The V end lost 5 bases, the J end lost 6 bases, and 11 bases lay between the germline ends. Germline CDR1 and CDR2: SGHTA and FQGNSA. The CDR3 protein is CASSKDRLEQYF. CDR3 DNA sequence: TGTGCCAGCAGCAAAGACAGGCTCGAGCAGTACTTC.

CDR3 protein: CASRTGTGLADTQYF. The CDR3 region has the DNA TGTGCCAGCAGGACCGGGACAGGGTTAGCAGATACGCAGTATTTT. This chain links TRBV9 with TRBJ2-3; 9 nucleotides align to TRBD1. The CDR3 extends over 15 amino acids. CDR1 is SGDLS and CDR2 is YYNGEE in the germline V gene. V shed 5 bases, J shed 4 bases, and the junction held 8 bases outside the gene matches.

This clonotype was seen ten or more times. This chain uses TRBV7-9 with TRBJ2-7; D is possibly TRBD1 or TRBD2 (5 bases each). Germline CDR1 and CDR2: SEHNR and FQNEAQ (reference sequence). The CDR3 contains 15 residues. V was trimmed by 4 bases and J by 1 base, leaving 14 bases between them. CDR3 sequence: CASSSTGTGSYEQYF. The DNA for the CDR3 is TGTGCCAGCAGCTCTACGGGGACCGGGTCCTACGAGCAGTACTTC.

The J gene is TRBJ2-2, the V gene TRBV7-3; 10 positions match TRBD2. J gave up 4 bases and V 0 bases, and 8 bases lay outside the gene matches. The CDR3 loop spans 18 amino acids. Germline lookup yields CDR1 SGHTA and CDR2 FQGTGA. CDR3 in amino acids: CASSLTRELAGVTGELFF. The CDR3 bases are TGTGCCAGCAGCTTAACGAGGGAGCTAGCGGGGGTCACCGGGGAGCTGTTTTTT.

The chain has TRBV12-3 or TRBV12-4 and TRBJ2-7; D is perhaps TRBD1 (6 bases). CDR3 length: 13 amino acids. V lost 6 bases to trimming and J lost 2 bases, with 11 bases between them. This CDR3 is CASRRGQPYEQYF. CDR3 sequence (DNA): TGTGCCAGCAGGCGTGGACAGCCCTACGAGCAGTACTTC.

This clonotype has a count of ten or more. The chain carries TRBV7-9 and TRBJ2-1; TRBD2 is a possible D gene (5 bases). The CDR3 totals 13 residues. Germline lookup yields CDR1 SEHNR and CDR2 FQNEAQ (reference sequence). V shed 6 bases and J shed 7 bases, with 13 bases lying between them. Here the CDR3 reads CASSPPSGNEQFF. The DNA for the CDR3 is TGTGCCAGCAGTCCTCCGTCGGGGAATGAGCAGTTCTTC.

This clonotype was observed a few times. V gene TRBV5-1 combines with J gene TRBJ1-5; D not certain. The germline V gene has CDR1 SGHRS and CDR2 YFSETQ. There are 13 residues in the CDR3. With 4 bases removed from V and 5 bases from J, the gap between germline ends came to 10 bases. The CDR3 sequence is CASSLGGYQPQHF. Here the CDR3 DNA reads TGCGCCAGCAGCCTCGGCGGATATCAGCCCCAGCATTTT.

The V call is TRBV7-2, the J call TRBJ2-2, with D perhaps assigned TRBD1 or TRBD2 (6 bases each). CDR3 length: 14 amino acids. Trimming cost V 4 bases and J 3 bases, with 9 bases left between them. Germline-derived CDR1 and CDR2 are SGHTA and FQGNSA. CDR3 DNA sequence: TGTGCCAGCAGCTGGAGGGGGGACACCGGGGAGCTGTTTTTT. Translated: CASSWRGDTGELFF.

This clonotype was counted many times. The rearrangement joins TRBV10-1 to TRBJ2-3; 12 positions match TRBD2. V shed 5 bases and J 2 bases; nucleotides not matched to a gene: 5. From germline, CDR1 is WNHNN and CDR2 SYGVQD (reference sequence). The length of the CDR3 is 16 residues. The CDR3 loop reads CASSSLAGGLTDTQYF. CDR3 DNA sequence: TGCGCCAGCAGTTCACTAGCGGGGGGCCTCACAGATACGCAGTATTTT.